Listed below are T cell receptor beta chains from one sample, sequenced in a study of shared clonotypes between healthy human individuals. Data came from immunoSEQ multiplex PCR; TCRdb stores just in-frame clones and leaves some out. The table records roughly 2.1 million clones, around 93% of them present only once. The material sequenced was naive CD8+ T cells from PBMCs. These receptors came from a man aged 18-30 years in good health. Some clones in this sample may be carry-over from other donors' samples. Both conserved end residues are part of each CDR3. The D gene is left open where the match is weak. Some rows mark clone size as missing; the rest say once, few, many or name a class of expanded clone.

clone_size: NA
cdr3_length: 16
j_call: TRBJ1-1
d_call: TRBD1
v_call: TRBV19
cdr3_aa: CASSNLGQGAPAEAFF
cdr3_nt: TGTGCCAGTAGTAACCTAGGACAGGGGGCGCCAGCTGAAGCTTTCTTT

clone_size: NA
cdr3_length: 17
j_call: TRBJ2-1
d_call: NA
v_call: TRBV5-4
cdr3_aa: CASRGKEAGSSYNEQFF
cdr3_nt: TGTGCCAGCAGGGGGAAGGAGGCTGGCAGCTCCTACAATGAGCAGTTCTTC

clone_size: NA
cdr3_length: 18
j_call: TRBJ1-2
d_call: TRBD1
v_call: TRBV11-2
cdr3_aa: CASSFLGGTGTASYGYTF
cdr3_nt: TGTGCCAGCAGCTTTTTGGGGGGGACAGGGACGGCTAGCTATGGCTACACCTTC

clone_size: few
cdr3_length: 14
j_call: TRBJ1-2
d_call: NA
v_call: TRBV6-5
cdr3_aa: CASSPPGGSRGYTF
cdr3_nt: TGTGCCAGCAGTCCCCCAGGAGGGAGTCGGGGCTACACCTTC

clone_size: NA
cdr3_length: 19
j_call: TRBJ2-1
d_call: TRBD2
v_call: TRBV5-1
cdr3_aa: CASSLDGGLAGVTYNEQFF
cdr3_nt: TGCGCCAGCAGCTTGGACGGGGGACTAGCGGGAGTTACCTACAATGAGCAGTTCTTC

clone_size: NA
cdr3_length: 14
j_call: TRBJ2-7
d_call: NA
v_call: TRBV5-1
cdr3_aa: CASRPSGSSYEQYF
cdr3_nt: TGCGCCAGCAGGCCATCGGGGAGCTCCTACGAGCAGTACTTC

clone_size: NA
cdr3_length: 19
j_call: TRBJ2-2
d_call: TRBD1
v_call: TRBV5-4
cdr3_aa: CASEQWDRGRQFGTGELFF
cdr3_nt: TGTGCCAGCGAGCAGTGGGACAGGGGGCGGCAATTTGGGACCGGGGAGCTGTTTTTT

clone_size: NA
cdr3_length: 14
j_call: TRBJ2-7
d_call: TRBD1
v_call: TRBV11-3
cdr3_aa: CASSLRQGAYEQYF
cdr3_nt: TGTGCCAGCAGCTTGAGACAGGGAGCCTACGAGCAGTACTTC

clone_size: NA
cdr3_length: 14
j_call: TRBJ1-1
d_call: NA
v_call: TRBV6-5
cdr3_aa: CASSYEGRWTEAFF
cdr3_nt: TGTGCCAGCAGTTACGAGGGGCGGTGGACTGAAGCTTTCTTT

clone_size: NA
cdr3_length: 17
j_call: TRBJ1-1
d_call: NA
v_call: TRBV4-2
cdr3_aa: CASSLIGDGIRGTEAFF
cdr3_nt: TGTGCCAGCAGCCTAATAGGGGACGGTATCCGGGGCACTGAAGCTTTCTTT